What follows describes a single T cell receptor beta chain. The antigen is undetermined. The CDR3 spans 15 residues. V was cut by 5 bases and J by 0 bases, with 12 bases left in between. Germline-derived CDR1 and CDR2 are SGHTA and FQGNSA. The sample providers were healthy Caucasian people from Russia, aged roughly 6 to 90. A second PCR of roughly 6 to 12 cycles used a sample-barcoded 5' primer and a J-beta primer mix. Per sample, CDR3-containing paired-end reads numbered at least 2.5 million. TCRdb reanalysed the 5' RACE reads using MiXCR and keeps one entry per CDR3 protein. This sample has approximately 730,000 distinct CDR3 sequences, with 35% to 45% found just once. This record comes from a study of blood T cells in healthy people across ages. General study results and limits: The percentage of naive T cells correlated strongly with TCR beta diversity. Lack of knowledge of donor CMV status possibly confounded expanded clonotype changes.

The receptor was isolated from a woman between 55 and 75 years old in good health. The chain recombines TRBV7-2 with TRBJ2-3; tentatively, D is TRBD2 (6 bases). What was sequenced was blood. This CDR3 is CASSRAGYSTDTQYF. CDR3 sequence (DNA): TGTGCCAGCAGCAGAGCGGGTTACAGCACAGATACGCAGTATTTT. The full variable domain, its missing parts supplied by reference TRBV7-2 and TRBJ2-3, is GAGVSQSPSNKVTEKGKDVELRCDPISGHTALYWYRQSLGQGLEFLIYFQGNSAPDKSGLPSDRFSAERTGGSVSTLTIQRTQQEDSAVYLCASSRAGYSTDTQYFGPGTRLTVL.